This TCR beta chain was captured by sequencing in a study of multiple sclerosis patients with progressive multifocal leukoencephalopathy. V was pared by 6 bases and J by 5 bases, with 16 bases between. CDR1 and CDR2 from the germline V gene are MDHEN and SYDVKM. This CDR3 region has 15 residues. This clone was detected once. What it binds is not known. Profiled with immunoSEQ multiplex PCR; TCRdb holds only in-frame clones, not every one. The sample lists approximately 31,000 clones; about 90% were seen once. Time point in this sample: time of PML onset. T3 blood samples were collected at the time of PML onset. Study conclusions and caveats: Lower normalized Shannon entropy suggested reduced TRB diversity in most PML patients.

V gene TRBV28 combines with J gene TRBJ1-4; D might be TRBD1 (5 bases). The material was PBMCs, obtained from a patient treated with natalizumab. This sequence was found in a human donor with progressive multifocal leukoencephalopathy. In DNA form, the CDR3 reads TGTGCCAGCAGCTTAACGGGACTCCCCAATGAAAAACTGTTTTTT. It codes for CASSLTGLPNEKLFF. Filled out from reference TRBV28 and TRBJ1-4, the complete variable domain reads DVKVTQSSRYLVKRTGEKVFLECVQDMDHENMFWYRQDPGLGLRLIYFSYDVKMKEKGDIPEGYSVSREKKERFSLILESASTNQTSMYLCASSLTGLPNEKLFFGSGTQLSVL.